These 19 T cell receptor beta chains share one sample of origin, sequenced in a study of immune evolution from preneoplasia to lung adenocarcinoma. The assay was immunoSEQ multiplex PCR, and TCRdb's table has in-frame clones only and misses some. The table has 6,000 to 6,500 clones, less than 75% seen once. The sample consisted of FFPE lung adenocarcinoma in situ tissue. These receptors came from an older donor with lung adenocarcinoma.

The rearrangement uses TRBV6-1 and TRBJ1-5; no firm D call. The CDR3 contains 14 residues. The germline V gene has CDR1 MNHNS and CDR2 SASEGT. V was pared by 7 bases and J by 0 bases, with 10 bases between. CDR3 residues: CASNPGNSNQPQHF. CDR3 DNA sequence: TGTGCCAGCAACCCGGGGAATAGCAATCAGCCCCAGCATTTT.

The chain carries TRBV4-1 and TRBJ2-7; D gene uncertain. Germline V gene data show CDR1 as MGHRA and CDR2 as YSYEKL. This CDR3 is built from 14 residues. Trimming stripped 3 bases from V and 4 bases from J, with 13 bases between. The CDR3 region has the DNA TGCGCCAGCAGCCAGAGCCCCGAGGAATACGAGCAGTACTTC. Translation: CASSQSPEEYEQYF.

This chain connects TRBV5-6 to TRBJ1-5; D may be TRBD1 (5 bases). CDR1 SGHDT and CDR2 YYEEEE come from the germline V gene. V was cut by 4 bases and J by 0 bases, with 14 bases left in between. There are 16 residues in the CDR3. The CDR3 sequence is CASSPWTPNSNQPQHF. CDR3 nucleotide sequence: TGTGCCAGCAGCCCATGGACACCTAATAGCAATCAGCCCCAGCATTTT.

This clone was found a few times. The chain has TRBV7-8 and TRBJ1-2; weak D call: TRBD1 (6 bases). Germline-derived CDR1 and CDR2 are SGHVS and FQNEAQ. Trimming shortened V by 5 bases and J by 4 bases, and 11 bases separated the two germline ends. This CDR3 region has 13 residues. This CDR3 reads CASSGTGAYGYTF. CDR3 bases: TGTGCCAGCAGCGGGACGGGGGCCTATGGCTACACCTTC.

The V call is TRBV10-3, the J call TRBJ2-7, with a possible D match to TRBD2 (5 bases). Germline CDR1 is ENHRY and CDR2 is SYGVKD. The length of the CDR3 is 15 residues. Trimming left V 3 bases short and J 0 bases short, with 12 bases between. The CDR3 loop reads CAISDWTGTSYEQYF. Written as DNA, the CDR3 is TGTGCCATCAGTGACTGGACTGGAACCTCCTACGAGCAGTACTTC.

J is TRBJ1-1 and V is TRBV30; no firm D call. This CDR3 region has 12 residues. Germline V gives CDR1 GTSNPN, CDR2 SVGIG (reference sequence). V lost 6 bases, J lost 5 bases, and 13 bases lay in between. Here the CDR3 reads CACRAAGTEAFF. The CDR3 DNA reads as TGTGCCTGCCGGGCGGCGGGTACTGAAGCTTTCTTT.

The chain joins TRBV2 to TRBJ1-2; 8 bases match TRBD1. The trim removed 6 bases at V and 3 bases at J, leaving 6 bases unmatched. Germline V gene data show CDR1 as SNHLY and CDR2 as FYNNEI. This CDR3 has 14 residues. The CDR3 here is CASREQGVDYGYTF. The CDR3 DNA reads TGTGCCAGCAGAGAACAGGGGGTGGACTATGGCTACACCTTC.

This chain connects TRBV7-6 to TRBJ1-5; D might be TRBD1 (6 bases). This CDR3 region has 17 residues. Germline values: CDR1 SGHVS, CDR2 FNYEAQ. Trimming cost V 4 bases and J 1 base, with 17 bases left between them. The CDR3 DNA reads TGTGCCAGCAGCTCCACAGCTGGGGGACACAGCAATCAGCCCCAGCATTTT. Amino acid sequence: CASSSTAGGHSNQPQHF. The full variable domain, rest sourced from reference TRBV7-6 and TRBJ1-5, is GAGVSQSPRYKVTKRGQDVALRCDPISGHVSLYWYRQALGQGPEFLTYFNYEAQQDKSGLPNDRFSAERPEGSISTLTIQRTEQRDSAMYRCASSSTAGGHSNQPQHFGDGTRLSIL.

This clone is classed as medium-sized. In DNA form, the CDR3 reads TGTGCCAGCAGCCAGGGGGTAGGTTTCGGCGAGCAGTACTTC. It encodes CASSQGVGFGEQYF. V usage is TRBV7-9 and J usage is TRBJ2-7; 7 nucleotides match TRBD1. V shed 5 bases, J shed 6 bases, and the junction held 10 bases outside the gene matches. The CDR3 length is 14 residues. The germline V gene encodes CDR1 SEHNR and CDR2 FQNEAQ (reference sequence).

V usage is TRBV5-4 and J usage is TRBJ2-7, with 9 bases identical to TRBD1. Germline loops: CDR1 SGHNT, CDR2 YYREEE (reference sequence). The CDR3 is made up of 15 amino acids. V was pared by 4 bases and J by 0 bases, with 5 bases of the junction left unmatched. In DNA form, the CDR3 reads TGTGCCAGCAGCGAGGGACAGGGATTCTCCTACGAGCAGTACTTC. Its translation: CASSEGQGFSYEQYF.

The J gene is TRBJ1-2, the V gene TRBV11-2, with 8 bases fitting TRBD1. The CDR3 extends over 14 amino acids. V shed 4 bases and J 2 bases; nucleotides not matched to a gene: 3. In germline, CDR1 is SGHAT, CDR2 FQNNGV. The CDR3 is CASSSRGPNYGYTF. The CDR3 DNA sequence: TGTGCCAGCAGCTCCAGGGGGCCCAACTATGGCTACACCTTC.

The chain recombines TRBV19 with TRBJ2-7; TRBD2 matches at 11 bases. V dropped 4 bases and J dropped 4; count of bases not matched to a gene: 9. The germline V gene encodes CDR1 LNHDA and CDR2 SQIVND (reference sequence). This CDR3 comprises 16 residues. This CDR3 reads CASSTQLAGVDYEQYF. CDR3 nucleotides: TGTGCCAGTAGTACCCAACTAGCGGGAGTTGATTACGAGCAGTACTTC.

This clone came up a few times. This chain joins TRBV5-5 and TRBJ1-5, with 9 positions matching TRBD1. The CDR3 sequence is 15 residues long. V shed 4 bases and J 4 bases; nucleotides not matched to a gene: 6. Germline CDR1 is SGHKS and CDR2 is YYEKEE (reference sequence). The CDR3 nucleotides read TGTGCCAGCAGCGGGGGGACAGGGAGGAATCAGCCCCAGCATTTT. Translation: CASSGGTGRNQPQHF.

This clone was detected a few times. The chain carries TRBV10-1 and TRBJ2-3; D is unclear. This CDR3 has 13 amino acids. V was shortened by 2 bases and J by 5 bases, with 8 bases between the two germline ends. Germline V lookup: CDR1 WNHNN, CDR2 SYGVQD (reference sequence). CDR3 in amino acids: CASSEGVQDTQYF. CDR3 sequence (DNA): TGCGCCAGCAGTGAGGGGGTCCAAGATACGCAGTATTTT.

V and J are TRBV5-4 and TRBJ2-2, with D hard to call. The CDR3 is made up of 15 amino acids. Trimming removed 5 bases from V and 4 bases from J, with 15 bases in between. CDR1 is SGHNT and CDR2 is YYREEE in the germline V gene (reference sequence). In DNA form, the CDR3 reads TGTGCCAGCAGGCCTATCTTGGGTAGCACCGGGGAGCTGTTTTTT. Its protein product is CASRPILGSTGELFF.

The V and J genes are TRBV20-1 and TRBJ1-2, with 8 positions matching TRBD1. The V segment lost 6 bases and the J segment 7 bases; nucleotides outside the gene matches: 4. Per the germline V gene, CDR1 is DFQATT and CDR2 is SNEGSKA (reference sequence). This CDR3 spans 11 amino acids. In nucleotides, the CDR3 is TGCAGTGCCCAACAGGGGGTTGGCTACACCTTC. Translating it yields CSAQQGVGYTF.

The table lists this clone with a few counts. The CDR3 is CSALRDSTDGYTF. In nucleotides, the CDR3 is TGCAGCGCATTACGGGACAGCACGGATGGCTACACCTTC. The genes are TRBV29-1 and TRBJ1-2, with 7 bases aligning to TRBD1. Germline CDR1 SQVTM, CDR2 ANQGSEA. The CDR3 runs 13 residues. V trimming: 7 bases; J trimming: 6 bases; junction bases outside the gene matches: 11. Full variable domain (rest looked up from reference TRBV29-1 and TRBJ1-2): SAVISQKPSRDICQRGTSLTIQCQVDSQVTMMFWYRQQPGQSLTLIATANQGSEATYESGFVIDKFPISRPNLTFSTLTVSNMSPEDSSIYLCSALRDSTDGYTFGSGTRLTVV.

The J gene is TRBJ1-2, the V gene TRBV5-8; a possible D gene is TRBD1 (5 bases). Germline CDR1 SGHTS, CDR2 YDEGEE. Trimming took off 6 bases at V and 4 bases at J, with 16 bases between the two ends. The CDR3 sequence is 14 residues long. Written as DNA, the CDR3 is TGTGCCAGCAACCCTGGACAAGGGCTCTATGGCTACACCTTC. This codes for CASNPGQGLYGYTF.

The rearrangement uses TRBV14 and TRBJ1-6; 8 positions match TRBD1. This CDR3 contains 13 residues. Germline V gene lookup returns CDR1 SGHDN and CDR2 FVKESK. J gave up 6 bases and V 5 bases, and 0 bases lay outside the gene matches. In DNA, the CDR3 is TGTGCCAGCAGCGGACAGGGTAATTCACCCCTCCACTTT. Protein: CASSGQGNSPLHF.